This T cell receptor beta chain was sequenced for a study of T cell responses to AZD1222 COVID-19 vaccine. General study findings and limits: Spike-specific TCR repertoires showed rising breadth and depth after two AZD1222 doses. Clonal diversity may have been underestimated, and the donors were mostly white British, with more females than males. Every sample of the repertoires postdated the peak T cell response.

Only in-frame clones appear in the TCRdb table, and some are missing; sequencing was by immunoSEQ multiplex PCR. The data show tens of thousands of clones, with 87% seen just once and 15% to 20% held by the top ten. Germline V lookup: CDR1 SGHAT, CDR2 FQNNGV. V shed 3 bases and J shed 5 bases, with 13 bases lying between them. The CDR3 contains 15 residues. As regards this clone: Its antigen is unidentified.

This TCR was recovered from an adult who received the AZD1222 COVID-19 vaccine. This chain uses TRBV11-2 with TRBJ2-2; TRBD1 or TRBD2 may be the D gene (5 bases each). Specimen: peripheral blood, collected 28 days after the second AZD1222 dose. The CDR3 coding sequence is TGTGCCAGCAGCTTCTTGGCCGGGGCGACCGGGGAGCTGTTTTTT. It is translated as CASSFLAGATGELFF.